These T cell receptor beta chains were read from a single sample in a study of blood T cell repertoires in COVID-19. Here immunoSEQ multiplex PCR was the method, and the copy in TCRdb shows in-frame clones only, minus some. The data hold hundreds of thousands of clones, with under 95% observed a single time. Specimen: PBMCs or T cells enriched from blood (not recorded which). The receptors were sampled from a woman between 18 and 29 years old who had recovered from COVID-19. Both conserved end residues are part of each CDR3. A D gene is named only where the DNA matches it firmly. A clone size is listed for some rows: how often the clone was seen (once, few, many), or a class if it is expanded.

CDR3nt: TGTGCCAGCAGTTTGTCCGGTGAAAAACTGTTTTTT
CDR3aa: CASSLSGEKLFF
d_gene: NA
abundance: NA
v_gene: TRBV12-3/TRBV12-4
j_gene: TRBJ1-4
len: 12

CDR3nt: TGTGCCAGCAGCCTGGGGGGCGGGGGACTCTACGAGCAGTACTTC
CDR3aa: CASSLGGGGLYEQYF
d_gene: NA
abundance: NA
v_gene: TRBV7-6
j_gene: TRBJ2-7
len: 15

CDR3nt: TGTGCCAGCAATATCGGGGGAGGGAACACTGAAGCTTTCTTT
CDR3aa: CASNIGGGNTEAFF
d_gene: NA
abundance: NA
v_gene: TRBV2
j_gene: TRBJ1-1
len: 14

CDR3nt: TGTGCCAGCGCTAGCGGGACCGGGGAGCTGTTTTTT
CDR3aa: CASASGTGELFF
d_gene: TRBD2
abundance: NA
v_gene: TRBV12-3/TRBV12-4
j_gene: TRBJ2-2
len: 12

CDR3nt: TGTGCCAGCAGCGTAGGTACGGGGGGCAATCAGCCCCAGCATTTT
CDR3aa: CASSVGTGGNQPQHF
d_gene: NA
abundance: NA
v_gene: TRBV9
j_gene: TRBJ1-5
len: 15

CDR3nt: TGTGCCAGCAGTTCTCATAACAGGGGGCTGGCCTACGAGCAGTACTTC
CDR3aa: CASSSHNRGLAYEQYF
d_gene: TRBD1
abundance: NA
v_gene: TRBV28
j_gene: TRBJ2-7
len: 16

CDR3nt: TGTGCCAGCAGCCGCAGGGTTGAGACCCAGTACTTC
CDR3aa: CASSRRVETQYF
d_gene: NA
abundance: NA
v_gene: TRBV28
j_gene: TRBJ2-5
len: 12

CDR3nt: TGTGCCAGCAGAAATATAGGGGGTAGTCAGCCCCAGCATTTT
CDR3aa: CASRNIGGSQPQHF
d_gene: NA
abundance: NA
v_gene: TRBV27
j_gene: TRBJ1-5
len: 14

CDR3nt: TGTGCCAGCAGCCAAAGCGTGAGCGGGAGGACGCAGTATTTT
CDR3aa: CASSQSVSGRTQYF
d_gene: TRBD2
abundance: NA
v_gene: TRBV3-1/TRBV3-2
j_gene: TRBJ2-3
len: 14

CDR3nt: TGTGCCAGCAGTACGTCAGGGGGCGCAGATACGCAGTATTTT
CDR3aa: CASSTSGGADTQYF
d_gene: TRBD1
abundance: NA
v_gene: TRBV6-4
j_gene: TRBJ2-3
len: 14

CDR3nt: TGTGCCAGCAGGAGAGGTTACGAGCAGTACTTC
CDR3aa: CASRRGYEQYF
d_gene: NA
abundance: NA
v_gene: TRBV12-3/TRBV12-4
j_gene: TRBJ2-7
len: 11

CDR3nt: TGTGCCAGCAGCTTATTTTCAGGAAGCAATCAGCCCCAGCATTTT
CDR3aa: CASSLFSGSNQPQHF
d_gene: NA
abundance: few
v_gene: TRBV7-2
j_gene: TRBJ1-5
len: 15

CDR3nt: TGTGCCAGCAGCTACAACCCGACAGTGAGCAATCAGCCCCAGCATTTT
CDR3aa: CASSYNPTVSNQPQHF
d_gene: NA
abundance: NA
v_gene: TRBV28
j_gene: TRBJ1-5
len: 16

CDR3nt: TGTGCCAGCAGGGGACAGGGGACTTCACCCCTCCACTTT
CDR3aa: CASRGQGTSPLHF
d_gene: TRBD1
abundance: NA
v_gene: TRBV6-5
j_gene: TRBJ1-6
len: 13

CDR3nt: TGTGCCAGCAGCACCCATCTTGACAGGGGTTCACCCCTCCACTTT
CDR3aa: CASSTHLDRGSPLHF
d_gene: TRBD1
abundance: NA
v_gene: TRBV9
j_gene: TRBJ1-6
len: 15

CDR3nt: TGTGCCAGCAGCCAAGATACAGGGTTTTATTCACCCCTCCACTTT
CDR3aa: CASSQDTGFYSPLHF
d_gene: NA
abundance: NA
v_gene: TRBV3-1/TRBV3-2
j_gene: TRBJ1-6
len: 15

CDR3nt: TGTGCCAGTAGCCAACAGGGGGCTCCCGAGACCCAGTACTTC
CDR3aa: CASSQQGAPETQYF
d_gene: TRBD1
abundance: NA
v_gene: TRBV19
j_gene: TRBJ2-5
len: 14

CDR3nt: TGTGCCAGTAGTATCCCCGACAGGGACACCGGGGAGCTGTTTTTT
CDR3aa: CASSIPDRDTGELFF
d_gene: TRBD1
abundance: NA
v_gene: TRBV19
j_gene: TRBJ2-2
len: 15